This entry lists 22 T cell receptor beta chains sequenced from one sample in a study of regulatory T cells in long-lasting Graves disease (dated by TCRdb to the early 2020s). Libraries were constructed by multiplex PCR. TCRdb records Illumina HiSeq 4000 as the sequencer. iRepertoire HTBI primers and Arm-PCR amplification of CDR3 regions were used to construct TCR beta libraries. TCRdb reran the public reads through fastp at Q25 and MiXCR, keeping productive beta chains. All rows with the same CDR3 protein become a single entry with the most common DNA and genes. The sample table holds approximately 490,000 distinct CDR3 sequences, of which 15% to 20% were seen once. Of the sample, more than 9% is held by the ten largest clones. The intended sense of this specimen's time point label: newly diagnosed GD, antithyroid drugs for less than 3 months. For both TCR sequencing and RNA sequencing, RNA was extracted from PBMCs using TRIzol.

This sample also belongs to another study, concerning T cells in Graves' hyperthyroidism and ophthalmopathy.

The starting material was peripheral blood mononuclear cells (PBMCs), obtained at new diagnosis, from a patient treated with antithyroid drugs. These receptor sequences come from a man in his forties with Graves disease. Donor details come from another sample of the same person, matched by shared clones.

The sample holds a few counts of this clonotype. The rearrangement joins TRBV27 to TRBJ2-7, with 8 bases aligning to TRBD2. The CDR3 spans 18 residues. Germline assignment: CDR1 MNHEY and CDR2 SMNVEV (reference sequence). The J segment lost 0 bases and the V segment lost 3 bases, leaving 13 bases of the junction unmatched. CDR3 amino acids: CASSFPPLREDFSYEQYF. CDR3 nucleotide sequence: TGTGCCAGCAGTTTTCCTCCATTGCGGGAGGATTTCTCCTACGAGCAGTACTTC.

This clonotype was seen a handful of times. This sequence joins TRBV7-8 and TRBJ1-1; D is perhaps TRBD1 (5 bases). V shed 1 base and J shed 7 bases, with 10 bases lying between them. CDR1 and CDR2 (germline): SGHVS, FQNEAQ. There are 13 residues in the CDR3. The CDR3 nucleotides are TGTGCCAGCAGCTTAGGAAGACAGCGTGAAGCTTTCTTT. Amino acid sequence: CASSLGRQREAFF. Supplemented by reference TRBV7-8 and TRBJ1-1, the full variable domain reads GAGVSQSPRYKVAKRGQDVALRCDPISGHVSLFWYQQALGQGPEFLTYFQNEAQLDKSGLPSDRFFAERPEGSVSTLKIQRTQQEDSAVYLCASSLGRQREAFFGQGTRLTVV.

This clonotype was counted ten times or more. The chain employs TRBV27 and TRBJ2-3; D gene ambiguous. The CDR3 is 13 amino acids. Germline V gives CDR1 MNHEY, CDR2 SMNVEV (reference sequence). Deletions cut 8 bases from V and 0 bases from J, with 9 bases between. The CDR3 sequence: CASGSASTDTQYF. Here the CDR3 DNA reads TGTGCCAGCGGATCTGCTAGCACAGATACGCAGTATTTT.

In its sample, this clonotype was seen once. This chain connects TRBV2 to TRBJ2-1; D unresolved. V was trimmed by 3 bases and J by 4 bases, leaving 7 bases between them. This CDR3 is built from 13 residues. Per germline, CDR1 SNHLY and CDR2 FYNNEI. The CDR3 protein is CASSEAVYNEQFF. The CDR3 region has the DNA TGTGCCAGCAGTGAGGCCGTATACAATGAGCAGTTCTTC.

V is TRBV6-1 and J is TRBJ2-1; tentatively, D is TRBD2 (6 bases). CDR3 length: 14 residues. V was clipped by 9 bases and J by 8 bases, with 20 bases between them. CDR1 MNHNS and CDR2 SASEGT come from the germline V gene. The CDR3 spells CASKPTGVSYEQFF. Here the CDR3 DNA reads TGTGCCAGTAAGCCCACGGGGGTTAGTTATGAGCAGTTCTTC.

This clonotype was recorded at least ten times. The chain recombines TRBV20-1 with TRBJ2-1; D is uncertain. CDR1 DFQATT and CDR2 SNEGSKA come from the germline V gene (reference sequence). This CDR3 contains 13 residues. Between the trimmed V and J ends, which lost 1 base and 9 bases, there was a span of 13 bases. CDR3 amino acids: CSARGSLLGEQFF. The DNA of the CDR3 is TGCAGTGCTAGAGGCTCCTTATTGGGTGAGCAGTTCTTC.

On this clonotype itself: At one end, the junction sequence differs from germline, possibly due to a read error. The chain recombines TRBV6-1 with TRBJ2-7; 13 bases fit TRBD2. The CDR3 has 13 amino acids. CDR1 is MNHNS, CDR2 SASEGT, per germline. The CDR3: CASSESGLAGVPF. The CDR3 nucleotides read TGTGCCAGCAGTGAGAGTGGACTAGCGGGAGTCCCATTC.

V gene TRBV15 combines with J gene TRBJ2-2; D is uncertain. V lost 3 bases and J lost 6, with 8 bases in between. The CDR3 has 13 amino acids. Germline CDR1 and CDR2: LNHNV and YYDKDF (reference sequence). CDR3 sequence: CATSSADPGELFF. As DNA, the CDR3 is TGTGCCACCAGCAGCGCAGACCCCGGGGAGCTGTTTTTT.

There are many counts of this clonotype. CDR3: CASSSQAGGDNEQFF. The DNA for the CDR3 is TGTGCCAGCAGCTCCCAAGCGGGAGGGGACAATGAGCAGTTCTTC. The chain combines TRBV11-2 with TRBJ2-1, with 10 bases lining up with TRBD2. The CDR3 extends over 15 amino acids. V lost 4 bases to trimming and J lost 5 bases; unmatched junction nucleotides: 5. Germline CDR1 and CDR2: SGHAT and FQNNGV.

The chain employs TRBV4-1 and TRBJ2-3; D gene uncertain. Germline CDR1 MGHRA, CDR2 YSYEKL. V was shortened by 0 bases and J by 0 bases, with 10 bases between the two germline ends. The CDR3 is 16 amino acids. CDR3 bases: TGCGCCAGCAGCCAAGATGACGGTCCTAGCACAGATACGCAGTATTTT. The encoded protein is CASSQDDGPSTDTQYF.

This clonotype was picked up many times. This chain joins TRBV2 and TRBJ2-4; the D gene is possibly TRBD1 (5 bases). V dropped 2 bases and J dropped 6 bases, with 5 bases sitting between them. The CDR3 extends over 12 amino acids. Per the germline V gene, CDR1 is SNHLY and CDR2 is FYNNEI. CDR3 in DNA: TGTGCCAGCAGTGAACAGGGAAACATTCAGTACTTC. It encodes CASSEQGNIQYF.

To note about this clonotype: This could be a read error, since a much larger clone is one nucleotide away. The chain's CDR3 is CASTRLAGGYEQYF. CDR3 DNA sequence: TGTGCCAGCACCCGACTAGCGGGAGGCTACGAGCAGTACTTC. V is TRBV3-1 and J is TRBJ2-7, with 13 bases identical to TRBD2. The germline CDR1 and CDR2 sequences are LGHDT and YNNKEL (reference sequence). Germline trimming cut 7 bases from V and 3 bases from J; bases unmatched to any gene: 3. The CDR3 totals 14 residues.

This clonotype was detected a few times. The chain recombines TRBV28 with TRBJ2-1; the D gene could be TRBD1 or TRBD2 (5 bases each). V was trimmed by 8 bases and J by 6 bases, leaving 20 bases between them. This CDR3 contains 15 residues. Germline V gives CDR1 MDHEN, CDR2 SYDVKM. The CDR3 nucleotides read TGTGCCAGCGCTGACCGGGACCGCCGTTCCAATGAGCAGTTCTTC. Protein product: CASADRDRRSNEQFF.

The chain joins TRBV5-4 to TRBJ2-3; the match to TRBD2 covers 10 bases. Germline V CDR1 and CDR2: SGHNT, YYREEE (reference sequence). This CDR3 has 16 amino acids. With V trimmed by 4 bases and J by 5 bases, 10 bases remained unmatched. The CDR3 DNA reads as TGTGCCAGCAGCGGAGTCTTAGCGGGAGGAGGAGATACGCAGTATTTT. This translates into CASSGVLAGGGDTQYF.

The V call is TRBV5-1, the J call TRBJ2-5; 10 bases map to TRBD2. V shed 5 bases and J 7 bases; nucleotides not matched to a gene: 5. The germline V gene encodes CDR1 SGHRS and CDR2 YFSETQ. CDR3 length: 13 residues. The CDR3, as DNA: TGCGCCAGCAGGGTTACTAGCGGGGCGACCCAGTACTTC. Its protein product is CASRVTSGATQYF.

The V and J genes are TRBV6-1 and TRBJ2-1; 9 positions agree with TRBD2. Unmatched junction bases numbered 5, after V lost 3 bases and J lost 5 bases. Germline loops: CDR1 MNHNS, CDR2 SASEGT. The CDR3 sequence is 15 residues long. CDR3 residues: CASSDQGLAHNEQFF. The CDR3 bases are TGTGCCAGCAGTGACCAGGGACTAGCCCACAATGAGCAGTTCTTC.

Ten or more counts support this clonotype. The V call is TRBV28, the J call TRBJ2-2; TRBD1 might be the D (5 bases). V dropped 6 bases and J dropped 2 bases, with 10 bases sitting between them. The germline V gene has CDR1 MDHEN and CDR2 SYDVKM. The CDR3 extends over 14 amino acids. CDR3 bases: TGTGCCAGCAGCTCGGACACAAACACCGGGGAGCTGTTTTTT. The encoded protein is CASSSDTNTGELFF.

This clonotype has ten or more counts. The chain has TRBV6-1 and TRBJ2-3, with D perhaps TRBD1 (5 bases). The V and J ends lost 5 bases and 5 bases respectively, with 20 bases between them. Germline assignment: CDR1 MNHNS and CDR2 SASEGT. The CDR3 sequence is 16 residues long. The CDR3 loop is CASSSPRQPQGDTQYF. In DNA, the CDR3 is TGTGCCAGCAGTAGCCCCCGTCAGCCCCAGGGAGATACGCAGTATTTT.

V gene TRBV5-1 combines with J gene TRBJ1-6; tentatively, D is TRBD1 (6 bases). The V gene's germline CDR1 is SGHRS and CDR2 YFSETQ. The CDR3 runs to 16 residues. V lost 3 bases to trimming and J lost 9 bases, with 19 bases between them. The CDR3 loop reads CASSSNGLQGFSPLHF. The CDR3 DNA reads as TGCGCCAGCAGCTCAAACGGTTTACAGGGTTTTTCACCCCTCCACTTT.

This clonotype was observed at least ten times. The CDR3 nucleotides are TGTGCCAGCAGCTTAGGGACTTTAGGTCAGCCCCAGCATTTT. The encoded protein is CASSLGTLGQPQHF. The chain combines TRBV7-8 with TRBJ1-5; no firm D call. The CDR3 consists of 14 residues. Germline V lookup: CDR1 SGHVS, CDR2 FQNEAQ. Trimming cost V 1 base and J 6 bases, with 10 bases left between them.

Only a few counts were recorded for this clonotype. The J gene is TRBJ2-7, the V gene TRBV5-1, with 9 bases identical to TRBD2. CDR1 and CDR2 (germline): SGHRS, YFSETQ. V lost 2 bases, J lost 1 base, and 4 bases stayed unmatched. The CDR3 consists of 15 residues. CDR3 nucleotide sequence: TGCGCCAGCAGCTTTACTAGCGGGTCTTCCTACGAGCAGTACTTC. Amino acids: CASSFTSGSSYEQYF.

This clonotype was recorded at least ten times. V usage is TRBV11-2 and J usage is TRBJ2-1; 7 bases agree with TRBD1. V was pared by 2 bases and J by 9 bases, with 1 base of the junction left unmatched. The CDR3 has 12 amino acids. CDR1 is SGHAT and CDR2 is FQNNGV in the germline V gene. The CDR3 nucleotides are TGTGCCAGCAGCTTATCAGGGGGTGAGCAGTTCTTC. Protein product: CASSLSGGEQFF.